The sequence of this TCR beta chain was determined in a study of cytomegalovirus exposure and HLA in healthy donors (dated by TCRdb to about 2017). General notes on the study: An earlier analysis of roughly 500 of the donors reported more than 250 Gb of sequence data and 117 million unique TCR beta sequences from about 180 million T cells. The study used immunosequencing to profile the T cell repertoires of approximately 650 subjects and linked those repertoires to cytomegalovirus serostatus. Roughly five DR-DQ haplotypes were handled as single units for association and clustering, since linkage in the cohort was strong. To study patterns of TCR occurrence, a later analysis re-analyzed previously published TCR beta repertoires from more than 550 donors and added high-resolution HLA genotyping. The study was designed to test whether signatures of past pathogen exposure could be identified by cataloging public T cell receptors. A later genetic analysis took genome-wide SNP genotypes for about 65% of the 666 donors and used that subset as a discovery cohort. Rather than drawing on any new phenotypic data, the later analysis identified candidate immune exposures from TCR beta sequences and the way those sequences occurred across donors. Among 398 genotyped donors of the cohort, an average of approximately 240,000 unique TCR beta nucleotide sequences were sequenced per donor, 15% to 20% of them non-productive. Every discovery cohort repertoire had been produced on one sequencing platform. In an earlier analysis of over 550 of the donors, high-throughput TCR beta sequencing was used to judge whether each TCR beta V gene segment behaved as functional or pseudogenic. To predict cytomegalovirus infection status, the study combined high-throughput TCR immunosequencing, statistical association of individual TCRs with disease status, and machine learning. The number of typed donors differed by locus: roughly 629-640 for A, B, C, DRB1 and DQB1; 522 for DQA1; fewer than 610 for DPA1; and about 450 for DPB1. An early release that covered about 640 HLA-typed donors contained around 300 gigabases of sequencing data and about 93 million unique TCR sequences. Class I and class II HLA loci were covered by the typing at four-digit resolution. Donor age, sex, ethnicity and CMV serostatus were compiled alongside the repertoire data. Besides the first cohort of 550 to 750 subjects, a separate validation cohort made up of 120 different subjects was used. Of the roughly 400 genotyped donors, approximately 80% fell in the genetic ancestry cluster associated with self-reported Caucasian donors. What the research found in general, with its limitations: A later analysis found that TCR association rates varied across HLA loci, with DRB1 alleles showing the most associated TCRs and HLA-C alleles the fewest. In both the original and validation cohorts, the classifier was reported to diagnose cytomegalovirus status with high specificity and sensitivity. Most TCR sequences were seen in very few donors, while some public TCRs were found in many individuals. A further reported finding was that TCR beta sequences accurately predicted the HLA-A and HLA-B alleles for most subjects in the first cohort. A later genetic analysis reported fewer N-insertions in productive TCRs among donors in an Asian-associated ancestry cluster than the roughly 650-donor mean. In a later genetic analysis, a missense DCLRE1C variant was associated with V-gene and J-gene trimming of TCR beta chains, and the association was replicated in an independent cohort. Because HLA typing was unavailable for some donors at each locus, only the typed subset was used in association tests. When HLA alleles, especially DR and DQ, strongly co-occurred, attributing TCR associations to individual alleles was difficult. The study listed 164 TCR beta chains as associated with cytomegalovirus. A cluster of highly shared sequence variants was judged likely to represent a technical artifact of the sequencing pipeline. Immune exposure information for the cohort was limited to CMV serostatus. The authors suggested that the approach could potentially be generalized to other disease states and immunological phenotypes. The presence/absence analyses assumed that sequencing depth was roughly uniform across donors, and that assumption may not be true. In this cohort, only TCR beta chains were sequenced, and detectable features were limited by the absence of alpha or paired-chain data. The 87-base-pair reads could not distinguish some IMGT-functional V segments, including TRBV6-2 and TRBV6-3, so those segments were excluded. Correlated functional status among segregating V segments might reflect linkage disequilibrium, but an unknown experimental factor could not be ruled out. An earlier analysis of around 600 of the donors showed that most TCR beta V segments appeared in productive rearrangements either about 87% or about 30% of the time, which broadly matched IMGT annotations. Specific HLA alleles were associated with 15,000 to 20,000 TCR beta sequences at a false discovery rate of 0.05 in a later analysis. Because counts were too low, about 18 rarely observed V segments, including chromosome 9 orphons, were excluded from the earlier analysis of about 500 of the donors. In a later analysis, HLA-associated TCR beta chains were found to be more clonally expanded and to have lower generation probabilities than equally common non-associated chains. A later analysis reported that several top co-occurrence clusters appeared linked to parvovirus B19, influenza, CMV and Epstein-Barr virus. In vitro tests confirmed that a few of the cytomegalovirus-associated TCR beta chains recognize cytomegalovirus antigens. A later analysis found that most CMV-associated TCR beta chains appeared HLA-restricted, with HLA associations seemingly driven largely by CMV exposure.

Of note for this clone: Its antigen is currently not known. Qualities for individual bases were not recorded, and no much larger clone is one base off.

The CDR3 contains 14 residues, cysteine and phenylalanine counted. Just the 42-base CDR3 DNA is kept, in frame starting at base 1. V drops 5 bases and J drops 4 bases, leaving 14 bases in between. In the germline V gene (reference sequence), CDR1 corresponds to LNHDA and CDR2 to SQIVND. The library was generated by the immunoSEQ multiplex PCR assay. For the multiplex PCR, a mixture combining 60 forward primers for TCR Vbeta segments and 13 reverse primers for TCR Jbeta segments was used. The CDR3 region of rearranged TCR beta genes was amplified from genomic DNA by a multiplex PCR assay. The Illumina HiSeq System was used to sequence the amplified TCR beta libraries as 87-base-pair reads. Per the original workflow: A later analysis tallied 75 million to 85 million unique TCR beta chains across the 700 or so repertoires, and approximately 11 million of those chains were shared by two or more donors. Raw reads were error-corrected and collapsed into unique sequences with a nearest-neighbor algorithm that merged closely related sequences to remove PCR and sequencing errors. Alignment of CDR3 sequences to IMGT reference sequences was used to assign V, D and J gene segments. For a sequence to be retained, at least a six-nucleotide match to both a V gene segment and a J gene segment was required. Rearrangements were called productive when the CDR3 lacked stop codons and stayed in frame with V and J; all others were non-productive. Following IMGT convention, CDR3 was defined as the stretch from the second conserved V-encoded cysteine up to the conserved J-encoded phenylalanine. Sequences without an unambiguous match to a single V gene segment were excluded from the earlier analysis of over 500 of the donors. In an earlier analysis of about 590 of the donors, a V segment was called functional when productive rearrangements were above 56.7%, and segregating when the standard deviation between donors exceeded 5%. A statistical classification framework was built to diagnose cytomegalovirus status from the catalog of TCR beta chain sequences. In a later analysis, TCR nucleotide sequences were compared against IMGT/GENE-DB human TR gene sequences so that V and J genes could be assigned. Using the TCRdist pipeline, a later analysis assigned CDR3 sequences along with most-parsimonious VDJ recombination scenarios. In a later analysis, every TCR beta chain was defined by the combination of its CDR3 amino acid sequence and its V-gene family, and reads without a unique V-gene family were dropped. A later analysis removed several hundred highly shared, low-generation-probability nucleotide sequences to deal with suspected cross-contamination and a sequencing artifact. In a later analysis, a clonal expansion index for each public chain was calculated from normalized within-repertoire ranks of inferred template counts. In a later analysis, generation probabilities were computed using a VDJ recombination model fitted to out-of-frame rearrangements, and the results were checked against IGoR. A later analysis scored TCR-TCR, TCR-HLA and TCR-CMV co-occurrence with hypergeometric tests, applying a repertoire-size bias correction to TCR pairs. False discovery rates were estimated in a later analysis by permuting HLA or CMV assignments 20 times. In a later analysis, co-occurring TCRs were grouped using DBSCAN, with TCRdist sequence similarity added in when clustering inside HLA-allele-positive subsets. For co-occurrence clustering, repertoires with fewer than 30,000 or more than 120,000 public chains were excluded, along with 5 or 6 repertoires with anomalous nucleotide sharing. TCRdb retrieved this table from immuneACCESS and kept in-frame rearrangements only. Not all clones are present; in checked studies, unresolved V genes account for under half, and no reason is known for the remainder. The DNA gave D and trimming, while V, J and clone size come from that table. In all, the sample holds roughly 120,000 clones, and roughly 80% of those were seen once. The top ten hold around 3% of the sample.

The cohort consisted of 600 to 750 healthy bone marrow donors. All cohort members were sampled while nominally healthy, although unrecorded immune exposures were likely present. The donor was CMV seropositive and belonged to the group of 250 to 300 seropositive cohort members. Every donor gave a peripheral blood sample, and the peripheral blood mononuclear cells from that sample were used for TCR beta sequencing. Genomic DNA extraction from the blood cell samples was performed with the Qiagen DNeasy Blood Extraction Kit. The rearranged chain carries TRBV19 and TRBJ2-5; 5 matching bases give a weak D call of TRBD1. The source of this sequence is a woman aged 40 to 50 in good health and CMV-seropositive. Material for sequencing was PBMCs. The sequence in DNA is TGTGCCAGTAGTTCGGGCAGGGCAGGAGAGACCCAGTACTTC. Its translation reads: CASSSGRAGETQYF.